This record looks at one T cell receptor (beta chain) sequence and its context. Its antigen is not identified. CD45RO/CCR7/CD25/CD127/CD95/CD27 sorting isolated CD4+ naive, central memory, regulatory and stem cell-like memory cells. The data originate from a study of beta chain features in type 1 diabetes. Whole-study findings and limits: Type 1 diabetes patients had TCRB CDR3s that were shorter (moderately but significantly so) in all four CD4+ subsets. A definitive answer on HLA type influencing TCRB rearrangement was not reached here.

Expressed TCRB transcripts were sequenced, since all the RNA that had been isolated was reverse transcribed. TCRdb keeps only in-frame clones here, not all; method: immunoSEQ multiplex PCR. The data contain over 150,000 clones, around 10% of them singletons. Trimming cost V 0 bases and J 6 bases, with 12 bases left between them. Germline CDR1 reads MNHEY; CDR2 reads SVGAGI. The CDR3 loop spans 15 amino acids. The sample consisted of central memory CD4+ T cells from blood. The source of this sequence is a man younger than 45 with type 1 diabetes. V is TRBV6-5 and J is TRBJ1-5; weak D call: TRBD1 (5 bases). For the CDR3, the DNA is TGTGCCAGCAGTTACTCGATGGGGCGAAGTCAGCCCCAGCATTTT. Protein sequence: CASSYSMGRSQPQHF.